The 30 T cell receptor beta chains below were found in one sample sequenced in a study of beta chain features in type 1 diabetes. Findings and limits, study-wide: In all four CD4+ subsets, TCRB CDR3 length was significantly, moderately reduced in type 1 diabetes.

What these receptors recognize is not known. Of the isolated RNA, all was reverse transcribed, and so the sequenced material was expressed TCRB transcripts. The method was immunoSEQ multiplex PCR; TCRdb's version includes in-frame clones alone and lacks a portion of them. The top ten clones hold 0.5% to 0.55% of a sample with 85,000 to 110,000 clones, 28% of them seen once. Source material: central memory CD4+ T cells from blood. The receptors stem from a woman under 30 with type 1 diabetes.

This clone was observed a handful of times. The chain links TRBV2 to TRBJ2-1; 11 bases are a match to TRBD2. Germline V CDR1 and CDR2: SNHLY, FYNNEI. The CDR3 contains 15 residues. V lost 5 bases and J lost 2; bases outside the gene matches: 2. Here the CDR3 DNA reads TGTGCCAGCAGTTTAGCGGGAGGGACCTACAATGAGCAGTTCTTC. Its protein is CASSLAGGTYNEQFF.

This clone has at least ten counts. This chain connects TRBV28 to TRBJ2-2, with 10 positions matching TRBD1. J gave up 7 bases and V 6 bases, and 5 bases lay outside the gene matches. This CDR3 contains 14 residues. Germline CDR1 and CDR2: MDHEN and SYDVKM. The CDR3 DNA is TGTGCCAGCAGCTCGGGACAGGGGTTCGGGGAGCTGTTTTTT. It codes for CASSSGQGFGELFF. Variable domain in full (rest from reference TRBV28 and TRBJ2-2): DVKVTQSSRYLVKRTGEKVFLECVQDMDHENMFWYRQDPGLGLRLIYFSYDVKMKEKGDIPEGYSVSREKKERFSLILESASTNQTSMYLCASSSGQGFGELFFGEGSRLTVL.

This clone appeared a few times. The genes are TRBV6-5 and TRBJ2-2, with 7 bases identical to TRBD1. This CDR3 has 15 residues. CDR1 and CDR2 (germline): MNHEY, SVGAGI. The V segment lost 2 bases and the J segment 2 bases; nucleotides outside the gene matches: 2. CDR3 amino acids: CASSYGTDNTGELFF. The CDR3 nucleotides are TGTGCCAGCAGTTACGGGACAGATAACACCGGGGAGCTGTTTTTT.

This clone was seen a handful of times. This chain uses TRBV2 with TRBJ2-1; TRBD2 matches 7 bases. Germline V CDR1 and CDR2: SNHLY, FYNNEI. V lost 7 bases and J lost 6; bases outside the gene matches: 9. This CDR3 has 14 residues. CDR3 region: CASMVGGTGNEQFF. CDR3 DNA: TGTGCCAGCATGGTGGGAGGGACCGGCAATGAGCAGTTCTTC.

This clone was detected only a few times. The chain carries TRBV12-5 and TRBJ2-7; D is unclear. Trimming took off 1 base at V and 0 bases at J, with 4 bases between the two ends. Germline V gives CDR1 LGHNT, CDR2 FRNRAP. The CDR3 loop spans 13 amino acids. CDR3 coding DNA: TGTGCTAGTGGTTTGGGAGACTCCTACGAGCAGTACTTC. Protein: CASGLGDSYEQYF.

This clone was picked up a small number of times. The chain links TRBV5-1 to TRBJ2-3, with D perhaps TRBD1 (5 bases). The germline V gene encodes CDR1 SGHRS and CDR2 YFSETQ. There are 15 residues in the CDR3. V dropped 1 base and J dropped 3 bases, with 12 bases sitting between them. The CDR3 DNA follows: TGCGCCAGCAGCTTGATAGGGGATGATACAGATACGCAGTATTTT. Encoded protein: CASSLIGDDTDTQYF.

The chain combines TRBV9 with TRBJ2-5, with TRBD2 as a possible D gene (5 bases). Per the germline V gene, CDR1 is SGDLS and CDR2 is YYNGEE. The CDR3 is 12 residues long. V was pared by 4 bases and J by 5 bases, with 9 bases between. In DNA, the CDR3 is TGTGCCAGCAGCTTCCCGGGGGAGACCCAGTACTTC. As protein: CASSFPGETQYF. The full variable domain, its missing parts supplied by reference TRBV9 and TRBJ2-5, is DSGVTQTPKHLITATGQRVTLRCSPRSGDLSVYWYQQSLDQGLQFLIQYYNGEERAKGNILERFSAQQFPDLHSELNLSSLELGDSALYFCASSFPGETQYFGPGTRLLVL.

In this sample, this clone turned up a few times. This sequence joins TRBV2 and TRBJ2-5, with 9 bases aligning to TRBD1. The CDR3 extends over 14 amino acids. Germline V gene data show CDR1 as SNHLY and CDR2 as FYNNEI. J was trimmed by 7 bases and V by 7 bases; bases with no gene match: 10. The CDR3 DNA reads as TGTGCCAGCACCCAGGACAGGGGTCATGGGACCCAGTACTTC. As protein: CASTQDRGHGTQYF.

The rearrangement uses TRBV6-6 and TRBJ1-2, with D unresolved. This CDR3 contains 14 residues. Germline-derived CDR1 and CDR2 are MNHNY and SVGAGI (reference sequence). The ends were cut back, 5 bases at V and 1 base at J, with 11 bases in the middle. The CDR3 loop is CASSPNSFNYGYTF. The CDR3 nucleotides read TGTGCCAGCAGTCCAAACTCATTTAACTATGGCTACACCTTC.

The V gene is TRBV7-7, the J gene TRBJ2-5; 13 bases are a match to TRBD2. Trimming took 4 bases from V and 4 from J; bases not matched to a gene: 9. Germline V gene lookup returns CDR1 SSHAT and CDR2 FNYEAQ (reference sequence). The length of the CDR3 is 17 residues. The CDR3 is CASSSRTSGSLGETQYF. In DNA form, the CDR3 reads TGTGCCAGCAGCTCCCGGACTAGCGGGAGTCTCGGAGAGACCCAGTACTTC.

This chain links TRBV6-6 with TRBJ1-5; maybe TRBD1 (5 bases). This CDR3 has 16 residues. V gave up 7 bases and J gave up 7 bases, with 23 bases separating them. Germline-derived CDR1 and CDR2 are MNHNY and SVGAGI (reference sequence). The CDR3 coding sequence is TGTGCCAGCACCCCTTTGGGGCCGATTGATGGCCAGCCCCAGCATTTT. Translated: CASTPLGPIDGQPQHF.

V usage is TRBV29-1 and J usage is TRBJ2-3, with 10 bases identical to TRBD2. Trimming removed 7 bases from V and 3 bases from J; junction bases left unmatched: 4. CDR1 is SQVTM, CDR2 ANQGSEA, per germline. The CDR3 contains 13 residues. Here the CDR3 DNA reads TGCAGCGAGGGACTAGCGACTACAGATACGCAGTATTTT. It translates to CSEGLATTDTQYF.

The chain couples TRBV28 to TRBJ1-5; D gene ambiguous. Trimming took 5 bases from V and 2 from J, leaving 16 bases between them. The CDR3 length is 16 residues. The germline V gene has CDR1 MDHEN and CDR2 SYDVKM. CDR3 DNA sequence: TGTGCCAGCAGTCCCCTGGGCCAGAACGGCAATCAGCCCCAGCATTTT. The encoded protein is CASSPLGQNGNQPQHF.

With respect to this clone: Its ends do not fully match the called genes, so a read error is possible. The V call is TRBV7-2, the J call TRBJ1-5, with D uncertain. Germline CDR1 reads SGHTA; CDR2 reads FQGNSA. This CDR3 is 15 amino acids long. CDR3 DNA: TGTGCCAGCAACTTAGGTCGGGGTTACAATCAGCCCCAGCATTTT. As protein: CASNLGRGYNQPQHF.

This clone has more than one count but fewer than ten. CDR3 protein: CVTRQMNTGELFF. Written as DNA, the CDR3 is TGTGTGACAAGGCAGATGAACACCGGGGAGCTGTTTTTT. The J gene is TRBJ2-2, the V gene TRBV6-1; D is undetermined. This CDR3 region has 13 residues. Germline V CDR1 and CDR2: MNHNS, SASEGT.

This clone appeared a few times. The gene calls are TRBV4-1 and TRBJ2-2; 9 bases are a match to TRBD1. This CDR3 region has 15 residues. V trimming: 4 bases; J trimming: 9 bases; junction bases outside the gene matches: 9. Germline V gene data show CDR1 as MGHRA and CDR2 as YSYEKL. The chain's CDR3 is CASSLDRGNRRELFF. CDR3 nucleotide sequence: TGCGCCAGCAGCCTCGACAGGGGGAATCGGCGGGAGCTGTTTTTT.

The chain joins TRBV19 to TRBJ1-1; 9 nucleotides agree with TRBD1. CDR1 and CDR2 (germline): LNHDA, SQIVND (reference sequence). V trimming: 8 bases; J trimming: 7 bases; junction bases outside the gene matches: 11. This CDR3 is built from 14 residues. CDR3 protein: CASFRDRDPFEAFF. CDR3 nucleotides: TGTGCCAGTTTCCGGGACAGGGATCCCTTTGAAGCTTTCTTT.

This rearrangement joins TRBV18 to TRBJ1-2; TRBD1 agrees at 7 bases. The CDR3 has 18 residues. Germline loops: CDR1 KGHSH, CDR2 LQKENI. V lost 2 bases to trimming and J lost 5 bases; unmatched junction nucleotides: 17. CDR3 sequence reads: CASSPNLFGQALGYGYTF. In DNA form, the CDR3 reads TGTGCCAGCTCACCAAATTTATTCGGACAGGCCCTCGGTTATGGCTACACCTTC.

The chain couples TRBV5-1 to TRBJ2-1, with 10 positions matching TRBD2. Trimming removed 4 bases from V and 3 bases from J; junction bases left unmatched: 10. CDR1 and CDR2 from the germline V gene are SGHRS and YFSETQ. The CDR3 extends over 17 amino acids. The CDR3 region is CASSPFLAGDGYNEQFF. As DNA, the CDR3 is TGCGCCAGCAGCCCTTTCCTAGCGGGAGATGGCTACAATGAGCAGTTCTTC.

CDR3 coding DNA: TGTGCCAGCAGCCCAAGGAGGGGCCTGACCAATCAGCCCCAGCATTTT. This encodes CASSPRRGLTNQPQHF. The chain joins TRBV5-8 to TRBJ1-5; weak D call: TRBD1 (5 bases). V lost 4 bases to trimming and J lost 3 bases, with 17 bases between them. Germline V gives CDR1 SGHTS, CDR2 YDEGEE. There are 16 residues in the CDR3.

The gene calls are TRBV5-6 and TRBJ2-3; D is perhaps TRBD1 (5 bases). The CDR3 consists of 15 residues. V shed 0 bases and J shed 0 bases, with 8 bases lying between them. Germline V gene data show CDR1 as SGHDT and CDR2 as YYEEEE. The CDR3 is CASSLVQGSTDTQYF. The CDR3 DNA is TGTGCCAGCAGCTTGGTTCAGGGAAGCACAGATACGCAGTATTTT.

The chain is built from TRBV4-3 and TRBJ1-1; TRBD1 might be the D (5 bases). Germline CDR1 reads LGHNA; CDR2 reads YSLEER. Trimming pared 1 base from V and 5 bases from J, leaving 20 bases between. The CDR3 is 17 amino acids. In DNA, the CDR3 is TGCGCCAGCAGCCAAGTTACCGGGACTCTCGGGAGGACTGAAGCTTTCTTT. The encoded protein is CASSQVTGTLGRTEAFF.

This clone was observed a few times. At the DNA level, this CDR3 is encoded by other sequences in the same sample as well. V is TRBV18 and J is TRBJ2-5; D uncertain. The CDR3 contains 12 residues. Germline V lookup: CDR1 KGHSH, CDR2 LQKENI. Deletions cut 3 bases from V and 2 bases from J, with 4 bases between. This CDR3 reads CASSPEQETQYF. The CDR3 bases are TGTGCCAGCTCACCGGAGCAAGAGACCCAGTACTTC. Based on the CDR3 plus reference TRBV18 and TRBJ2-5, the full variable domain is NAGVMQNPRHLVRRRGQEARLRCSPMKGHSHVYWYRQLPEEGLKFMVYLQKENIIDESGMPKERFSAEFPKEGPSILRIQQVVRGDSAAYFCASSPEQETQYFGPGTRLLVL.

This clone was recorded a few times. The V call is TRBV6-5, the J call TRBJ1-2; D is undetermined. This CDR3 is 13 amino acids long. Per the germline V gene, CDR1 is MNHEY and CDR2 is SVGAGI. Trimming removed 0 bases at V and 10 bases at J, with 12 bases between. CDR3 nucleotides: TGTGCCAGCAGTTACTCGAGACTTGTGCCCTACACCTTC. It encodes CASSYSRLVPYTF.

V is TRBV28 and J is TRBJ2-3, with D tentatively TRBD2 (7 bases). The V end was cut by 8 bases, the J end by 5 bases, with 14 bases between. Germline V gene sequence: CDR1 MDHEN, CDR2 SYDVKM. CDR3 length equals 13 residues. The CDR3 sequence: CASSGEGRDTQYF. In DNA, the CDR3 is TGTGCCAGCTCAGGGGAGGGCCGAGATACGCAGTATTTT. The complete variable domain, with remaining parts taken from reference TRBV28 and TRBJ2-3, reads DVKVTQSSRYLVKRTGEKVFLECVQDMDHENMFWYRQDPGLGLRLIYFSYDVKMKEKGDIPEGYSVSREKKERFSLILESASTNQTSMYLCASSGEGRDTQYFGPGTRLTVL.

This clone was seen more than once but under ten times. V usage is TRBV5-1 and J usage is TRBJ2-6; D is possibly TRBD2 (6 bases). Germline CDR1 SGHRS, CDR2 YFSETQ. V gave up 6 bases and J gave up 2 bases, with 12 bases separating them. The length of the CDR3 is 15 residues. This CDR3 is CASTPWGAGANVLTF. CDR3 sequence (DNA): TGCGCCAGCACCCCGTGGGGGGCTGGGGCCAACGTCCTGACTTTC.

The chain joins TRBV7-2 to TRBJ1-1, with TRBD1 as a possible D gene (5 bases). Germline V gives CDR1 SGHTA, CDR2 FQGNSA. The V end was cut by 1 base, the J end by 11 bases, with 14 bases between. This CDR3 spans 13 amino acids. The CDR3 DNA reads as TGTGCCAGCAGCTTAGAGCGGGGCGCGGAGGCTTTCTTT. Amino acids: CASSLERGAEAFF.

The V gene is TRBV27, the J gene TRBJ2-5, with D perhaps TRBD2 (5 bases). The germline CDR1 and CDR2 sequences are MNHEY and SMNVEV (reference sequence). This CDR3 comprises 11 residues. Here the CDR3 DNA reads TGTGGGACGGGAAACCAAGAGACCCAGTACTTC. It is translated as CGTGNQETQYF.

J is TRBJ1-1 and V is TRBV29-1, with a weak D call TRBD1 (5 bases). The CDR3 has 10 residues. With 2 bases removed from V and 9 bases from J, the gap between germline ends came to 7 bases. Germline V gene data show CDR1 as SQVTM and CDR2 as ANQGSEA. The CDR3 region is CSVEQGKAFF. The CDR3 DNA sequence: TGCAGCGTTGAACAGGGCAAAGCTTTCTTT.

The V and J genes are TRBV19 and TRBJ1-5; TRBD1 matches at 8 bases. This CDR3 region has 15 residues. V shed 5 bases and J 5 bases; nucleotides not matched to a gene: 8. Germline lookup yields CDR1 LNHDA and CDR2 SQIVND (reference sequence). The CDR3 loop reads CASSPTGQGYQPQHF. CDR3 in DNA: TGTGCCAGTAGTCCAACCGGACAGGGTTATCAGCCCCAGCATTTT.